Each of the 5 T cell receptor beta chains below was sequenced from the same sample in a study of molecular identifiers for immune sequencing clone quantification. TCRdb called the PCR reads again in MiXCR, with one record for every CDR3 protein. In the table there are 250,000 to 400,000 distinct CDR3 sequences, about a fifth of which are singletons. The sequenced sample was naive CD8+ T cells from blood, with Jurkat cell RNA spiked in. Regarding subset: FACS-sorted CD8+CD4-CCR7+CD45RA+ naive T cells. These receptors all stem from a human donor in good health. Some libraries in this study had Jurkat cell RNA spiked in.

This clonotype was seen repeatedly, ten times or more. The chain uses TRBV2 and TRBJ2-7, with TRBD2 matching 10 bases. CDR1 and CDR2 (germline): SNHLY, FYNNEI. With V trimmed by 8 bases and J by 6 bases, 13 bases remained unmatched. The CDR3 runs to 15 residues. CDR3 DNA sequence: TGTGCCAGCTACGCTGAGCGGGAGGGCCGGTTCGAGCAGTACTTC. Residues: CASYAEREGRFEQYF.

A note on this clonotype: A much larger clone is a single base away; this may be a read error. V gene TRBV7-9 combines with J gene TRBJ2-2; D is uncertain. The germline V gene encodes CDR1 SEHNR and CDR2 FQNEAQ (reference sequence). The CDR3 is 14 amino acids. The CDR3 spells CAGSLAASAGELFF. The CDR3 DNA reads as TGTGCCGGCAGCTTAGCAGCATCGGCAGGGGAGCTGTTTTTT.

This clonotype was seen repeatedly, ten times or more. In DNA form, the CDR3 reads TGCAGTGCCATAATAAGGACAGGGGACTTAGGCCAAGAGACCCAGTACTTC. It encodes CSAIIRTGDLGQETQYF. V usage is TRBV20-1 and J usage is TRBJ2-5; 9 positions agree with TRBD1. The V segment lost 6 bases and the J segment 1 base; nucleotides outside the gene matches: 15. CDR1 DFQATT and CDR2 SNEGSKA come from the germline V gene (reference sequence). The length of the CDR3 is 17 residues.

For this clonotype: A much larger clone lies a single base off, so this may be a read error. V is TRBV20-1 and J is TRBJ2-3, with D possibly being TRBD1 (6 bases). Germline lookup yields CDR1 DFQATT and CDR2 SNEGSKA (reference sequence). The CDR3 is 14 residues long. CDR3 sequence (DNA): TGCAGTGCTATCTTGCCGGACAGCACAGATGCGCAGTATTTT. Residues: CSAILPDSTDAQYF.

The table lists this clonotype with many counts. The CDR3 loop reads CASRYRADTQYF. CDR3 sequence (DNA): TGTGCCAGCAGGTACAGGGCTGATACGCAGTATTTT. The chain combines TRBV6-1 with TRBJ2-3; TRBD1 is a possible D gene (6 bases). This CDR3 comprises 12 residues. V was trimmed by 6 bases and J by 6 bases, leaving 10 bases between them. CDR1 is MNHNS and CDR2 is SASEGT in the germline V gene.